This T cell receptor (beta chain) was recorded in a study of cytotoxic CD8 clonotypes in ibrutinib-treated CLL. Study-level information: Patient counts were 11 relapsed/refractory, around 15 treatment-naive and about 17 IGHV unmutated.

In the case of this clone: Its antigen is not known.

Whole-study results and caveats: Public clonotypes (which were uncommon) either contracted or remained stable on treatment.

Clones were sequenced by immunoSEQ multiplex PCR, and TCRdb holds only the in-frame ones, with some missing. The sample lists about 140,000 clones; 70% to 80% were seen once. The sample consisted of PBMCs, taken after 12 months of ibrutinib treatment. The receptor was isolated from a human donor with chronic lymphocytic leukemia.

DNA of the CDR3: TGTGCCAGCAGCTTAGCGCGGGGCTCTGGAAACACCATATATTTT. It encodes CASSLARGSGNTIYF. The chain combines TRBV7-2 with TRBJ1-3, with D hard to call. Germline values: CDR1 SGHTA, CDR2 FQGNSA. The CDR3 spans 15 residues. Trimming left V 0 bases short and J 0 bases short, with 6 bases between.